The clone carrying this T cell receptor (beta chain) was observed a handful of times. The germline gives CDR1 SGHVS, CDR2 FNYEAQ. Trimming took 5 bases from V and 2 from J; bases not matched to a gene: 8. This CDR3 spans 17 amino acids. MiXCR, applied by TCRdb to the 5' RACE reads, yields one record per CDR3 protein. The sample has fewer than 300,000 distinct CDR3 sequences, around 17% seen once. The sample belongs to a study of T-cell memory formation after mild COVID-19. The specimen was PBMCs or a T cell subset sorted from them (not recorded which). The receptor was derived from a man aged 18 to 30 who had mild COVID-19 (a few samples of this study predate the infection). Cell type and time point are not known. The chain couples TRBV7-6 to TRBJ2-3, with 12 bases matching TRBD2. The CDR3 loop is CASSGGLAGTSTDTQYF. The CDR3 DNA reads as TGTGCCAGCAGCGGCGGACTAGCGGGGACCTCCACAGATACGCAGTATTTT.